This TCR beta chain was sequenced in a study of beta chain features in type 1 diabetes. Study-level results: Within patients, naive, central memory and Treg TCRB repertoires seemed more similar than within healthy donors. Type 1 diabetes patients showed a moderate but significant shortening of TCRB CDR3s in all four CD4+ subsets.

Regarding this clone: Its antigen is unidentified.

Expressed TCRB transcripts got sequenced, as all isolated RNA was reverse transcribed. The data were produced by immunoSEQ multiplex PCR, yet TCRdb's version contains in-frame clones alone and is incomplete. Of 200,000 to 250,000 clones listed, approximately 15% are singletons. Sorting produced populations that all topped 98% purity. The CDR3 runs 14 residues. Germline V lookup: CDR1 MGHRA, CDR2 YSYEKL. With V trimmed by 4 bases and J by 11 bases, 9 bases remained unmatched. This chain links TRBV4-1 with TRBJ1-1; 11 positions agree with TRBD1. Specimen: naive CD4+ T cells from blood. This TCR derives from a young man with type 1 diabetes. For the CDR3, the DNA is TGCGCCAGCAGCCGAGGAGGACAGGGGGCGCAGGCTTTCTTT. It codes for CASSRGGQGAQAFF.